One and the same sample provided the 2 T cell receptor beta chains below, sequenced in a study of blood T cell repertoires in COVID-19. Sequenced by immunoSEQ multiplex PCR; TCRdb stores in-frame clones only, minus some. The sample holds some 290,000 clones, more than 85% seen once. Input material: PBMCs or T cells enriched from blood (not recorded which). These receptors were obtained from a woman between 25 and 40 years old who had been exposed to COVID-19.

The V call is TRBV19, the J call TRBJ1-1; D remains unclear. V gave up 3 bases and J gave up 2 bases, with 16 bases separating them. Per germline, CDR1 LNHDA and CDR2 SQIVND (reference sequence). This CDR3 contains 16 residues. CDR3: CASSIPSGEINTEAFF. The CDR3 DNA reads TGTGCCAGTAGTATTCCCAGCGGCGAAATTAACACTGAAGCTTTCTTT.

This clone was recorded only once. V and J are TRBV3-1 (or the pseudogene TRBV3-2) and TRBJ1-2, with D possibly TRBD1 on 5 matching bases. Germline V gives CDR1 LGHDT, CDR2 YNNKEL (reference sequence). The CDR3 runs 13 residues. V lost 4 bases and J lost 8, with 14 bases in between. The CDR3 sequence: CASSPHVGEGYTF. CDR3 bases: TGTGCCAGCAGCCCTCACGTAGGGGAAGGCTACACCTTC.